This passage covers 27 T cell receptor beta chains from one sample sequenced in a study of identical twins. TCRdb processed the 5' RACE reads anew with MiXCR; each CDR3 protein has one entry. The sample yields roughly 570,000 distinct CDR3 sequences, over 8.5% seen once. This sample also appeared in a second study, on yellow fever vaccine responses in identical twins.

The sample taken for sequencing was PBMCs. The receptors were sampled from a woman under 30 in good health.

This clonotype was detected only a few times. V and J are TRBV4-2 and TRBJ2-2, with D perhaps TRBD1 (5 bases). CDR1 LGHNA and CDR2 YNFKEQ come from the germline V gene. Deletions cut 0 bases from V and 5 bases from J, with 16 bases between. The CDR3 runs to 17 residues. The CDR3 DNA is TGTGCCAGCAGCCAAGACCTTAATGGGGCAGGGACCGGGGAGCTGTTTTTT. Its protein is CASSQDLNGAGTGELFF.

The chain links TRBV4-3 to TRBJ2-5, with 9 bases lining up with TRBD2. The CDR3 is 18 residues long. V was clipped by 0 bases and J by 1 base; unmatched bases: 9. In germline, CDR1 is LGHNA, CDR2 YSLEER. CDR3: CASSQDGPSGRLQETQYF. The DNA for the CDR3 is TGCGCCAGCAGCCAAGATGGGCCCAGCGGGAGGCTCCAAGAGACCCAGTACTTC.

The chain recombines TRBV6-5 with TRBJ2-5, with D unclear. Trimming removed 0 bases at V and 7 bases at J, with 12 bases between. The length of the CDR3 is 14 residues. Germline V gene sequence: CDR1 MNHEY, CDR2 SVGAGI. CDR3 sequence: CASSYSGQERTQYF. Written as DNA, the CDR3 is TGTGCCAGCAGTTACTCGGGCCAGGAACGGACCCAGTACTTC.

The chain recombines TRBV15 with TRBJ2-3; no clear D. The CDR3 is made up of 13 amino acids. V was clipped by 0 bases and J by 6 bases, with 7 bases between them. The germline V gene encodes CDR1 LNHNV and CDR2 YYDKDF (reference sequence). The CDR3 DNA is TGTGCCACCAGCAGAGATAGGCGTGATACGCAGTATTTT. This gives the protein CATSRDRRDTQYF.

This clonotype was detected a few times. As DNA, the CDR3 is TGTGCCAGCAGAGCGGAGGGCATCTACGAGCAGTACTTC. Translating it yields CASRAEGIYEQYF. V usage is TRBV6-2 or TRBV6-3 and J usage is TRBJ2-7, with D possibly being TRBD2 (6 bases). The germline V gene has CDR1 MNHEY and CDR2 SVGEGT. This CDR3 has 13 amino acids. Trimming shortened V by 6 bases and J by 3 bases, and 12 bases separated the two germline ends.

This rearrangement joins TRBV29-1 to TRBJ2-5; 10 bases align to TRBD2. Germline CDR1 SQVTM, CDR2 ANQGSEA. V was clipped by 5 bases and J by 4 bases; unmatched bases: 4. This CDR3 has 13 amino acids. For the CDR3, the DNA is TGCAGCGTTCAACTAGCGGGACCAGAGACCCAGTACTTC. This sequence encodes CSVQLAGPETQYF.

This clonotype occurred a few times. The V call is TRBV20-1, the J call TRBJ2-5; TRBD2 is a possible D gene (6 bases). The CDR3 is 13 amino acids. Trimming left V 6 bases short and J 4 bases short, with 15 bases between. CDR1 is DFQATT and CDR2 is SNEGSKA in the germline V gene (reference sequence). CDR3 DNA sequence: TGCAGTGCCAGCGGCGGGGTTAGAGAGACCCAGTACTTC. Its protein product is CSASGGVRETQYF.

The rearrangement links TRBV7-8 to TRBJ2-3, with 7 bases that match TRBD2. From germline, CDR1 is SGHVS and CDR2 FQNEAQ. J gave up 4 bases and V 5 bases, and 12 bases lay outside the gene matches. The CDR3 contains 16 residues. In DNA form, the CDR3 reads TGTGCCAGCAGCCCCACTAGCGTCCTCCCCCCAGATACGCAGTATTTT. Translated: CASSPTSVLPPDTQYF.

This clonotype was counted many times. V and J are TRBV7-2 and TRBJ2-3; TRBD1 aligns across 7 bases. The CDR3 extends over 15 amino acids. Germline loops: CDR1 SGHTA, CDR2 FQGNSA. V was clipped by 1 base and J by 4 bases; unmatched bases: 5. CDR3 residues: CASSLGDRVADTQYF. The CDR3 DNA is TGTGCCAGCAGCTTAGGCGACAGGGTAGCAGATACGCAGTATTTT.

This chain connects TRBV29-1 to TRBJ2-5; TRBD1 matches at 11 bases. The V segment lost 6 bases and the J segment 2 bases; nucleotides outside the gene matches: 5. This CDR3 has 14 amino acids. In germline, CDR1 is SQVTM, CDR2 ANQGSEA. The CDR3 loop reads CSVDRDRGQETQYF. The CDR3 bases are TGCAGCGTAGACCGGGACAGGGGGCAAGAGACCCAGTACTTC.

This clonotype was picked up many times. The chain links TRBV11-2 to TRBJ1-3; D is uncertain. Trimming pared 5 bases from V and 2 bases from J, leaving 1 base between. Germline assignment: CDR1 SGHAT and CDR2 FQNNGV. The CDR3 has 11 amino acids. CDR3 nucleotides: TGTGCCAGCAGCCCTGGAAACACCATATATTTT. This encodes CASSPGNTIYF. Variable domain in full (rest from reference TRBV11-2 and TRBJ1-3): EAGVAQSPRYKIIEKRQSVAFWCNPISGHATLYWYQQILGQGPKLLIQFQNNGVVDDSQLPKDRFSAERLKGVDSTLKIQPAKLEDSAVYLCASSPGNTIYFGEGSWLTVV.

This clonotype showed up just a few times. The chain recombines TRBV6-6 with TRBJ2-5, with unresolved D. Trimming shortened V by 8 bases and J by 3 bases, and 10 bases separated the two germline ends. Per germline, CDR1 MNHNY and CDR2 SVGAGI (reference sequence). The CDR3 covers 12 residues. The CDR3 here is CASGRAEETQYF. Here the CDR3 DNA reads TGTGCCAGCGGTAGGGCGGAAGAGACCCAGTACTTC.

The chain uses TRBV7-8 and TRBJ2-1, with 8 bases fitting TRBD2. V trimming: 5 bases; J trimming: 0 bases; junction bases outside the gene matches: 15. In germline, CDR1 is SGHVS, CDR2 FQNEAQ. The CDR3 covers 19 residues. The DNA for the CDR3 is TGTGCCAGCAGCCAAAGGTTGACTAGCGTAATCCTCTCCTACAATGAGCAGTTCTTC. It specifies CASSQRLTSVILSYNEQFF. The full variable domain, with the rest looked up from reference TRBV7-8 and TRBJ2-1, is GAGVSQSPRYKVAKRGQDVALRCDPISGHVSLFWYQQALGQGPEFLTYFQNEAQLDKSGLPSDRFFAERPEGSVSTLKIQRTQQEDSAVYLCASSQRLTSVILSYNEQFFGPGTRLTVL.

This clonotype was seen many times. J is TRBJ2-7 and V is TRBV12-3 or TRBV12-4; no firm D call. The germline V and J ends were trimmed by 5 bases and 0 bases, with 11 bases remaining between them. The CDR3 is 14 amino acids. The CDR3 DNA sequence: TGTGCCAGCAGTCCCGACGGTCGCTCCTACGAGCAGTACTTC. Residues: CASSPDGRSYEQYF.

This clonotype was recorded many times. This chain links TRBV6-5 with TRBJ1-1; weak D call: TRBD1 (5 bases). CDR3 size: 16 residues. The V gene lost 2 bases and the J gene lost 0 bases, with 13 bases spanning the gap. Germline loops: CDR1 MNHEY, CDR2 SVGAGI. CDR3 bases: TGTGCCAGCAGTTACAGGGGCCCAGCTCTGAACACTGAAGCTTTCTTT. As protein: CASSYRGPALNTEAFF.

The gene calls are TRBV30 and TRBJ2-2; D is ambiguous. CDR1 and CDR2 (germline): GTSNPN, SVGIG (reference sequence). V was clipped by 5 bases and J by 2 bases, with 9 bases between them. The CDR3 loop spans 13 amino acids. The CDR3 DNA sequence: TGTGCCTGGGCCAACTACAACACCGGGGAGCTGTTTTTT. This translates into CAWANYNTGELFF.

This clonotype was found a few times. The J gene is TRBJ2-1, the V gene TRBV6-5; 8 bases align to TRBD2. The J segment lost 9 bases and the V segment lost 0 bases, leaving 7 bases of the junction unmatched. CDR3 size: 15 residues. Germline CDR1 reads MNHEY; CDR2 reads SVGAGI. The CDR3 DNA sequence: TGTGCCAGCAGTTACTCAGCGGGAGCATCACTTGAGCAGTTCTTC. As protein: CASSYSAGASLEQFF.

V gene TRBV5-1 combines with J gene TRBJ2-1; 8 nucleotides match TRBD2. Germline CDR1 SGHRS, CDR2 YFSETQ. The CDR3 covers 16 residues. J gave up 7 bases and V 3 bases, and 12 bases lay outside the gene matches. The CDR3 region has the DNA TGCGCCAGCAGCTCGCGACAGCGGGAGATTGGGAATGAGCAGTTCTTC. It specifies CASSSRQREIGNEQFF.

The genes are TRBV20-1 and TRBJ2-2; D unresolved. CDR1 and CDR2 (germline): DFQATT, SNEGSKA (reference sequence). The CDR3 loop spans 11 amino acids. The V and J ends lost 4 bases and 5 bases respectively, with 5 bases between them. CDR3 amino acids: CSAILTGELFF. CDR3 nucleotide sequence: TGCAGTGCTATCCTTACCGGGGAGCTGTTTTTT.

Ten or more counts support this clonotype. The CDR3 sequence is CASSEPGTPLHF. CDR3 in DNA: TGTGCCAGCAGTGAACCCGGGACACCCCTCCACTTT. This chain joins TRBV25-1 and TRBJ1-6; D unresolved. Trimming left V 2 bases short and J 11 bases short, with 7 bases between. The germline V gene encodes CDR1 MGHDK and CDR2 SYGVNS. This CDR3 has 12 residues.

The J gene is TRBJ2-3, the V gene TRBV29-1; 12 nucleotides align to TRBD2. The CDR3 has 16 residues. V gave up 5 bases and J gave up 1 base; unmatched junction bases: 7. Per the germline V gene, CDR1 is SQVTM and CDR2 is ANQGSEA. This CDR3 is CSVTSGGSVGTDTQYF. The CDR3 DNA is TGCAGCGTTACTAGCGGGGGGTCGGTGGGCACAGATACGCAGTATTTT.

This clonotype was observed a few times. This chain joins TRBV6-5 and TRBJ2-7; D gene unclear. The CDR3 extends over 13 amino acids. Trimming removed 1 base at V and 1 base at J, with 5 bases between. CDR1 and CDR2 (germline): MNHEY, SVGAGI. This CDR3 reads CASSYFSSYEQYF. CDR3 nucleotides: TGTGCCAGCAGTTACTTCAGTTCCTACGAGCAGTACTTC.

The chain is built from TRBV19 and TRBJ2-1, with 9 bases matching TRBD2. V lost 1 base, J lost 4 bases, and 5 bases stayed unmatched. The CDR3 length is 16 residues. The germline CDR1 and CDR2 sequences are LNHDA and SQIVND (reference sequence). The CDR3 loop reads CASSIAPLAGYNEQFF. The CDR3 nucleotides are TGTGCCAGTAGTATAGCCCCACTAGCGGGTTACAATGAGCAGTTCTTC.

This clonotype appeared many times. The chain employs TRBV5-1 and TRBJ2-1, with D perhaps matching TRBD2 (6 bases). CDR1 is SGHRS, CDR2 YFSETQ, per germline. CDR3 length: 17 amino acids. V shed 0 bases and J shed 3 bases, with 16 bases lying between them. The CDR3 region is CASSLGMGGNFYNEQFF. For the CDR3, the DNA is TGCGCCAGCAGCTTGGGAATGGGCGGGAACTTCTACAATGAGCAGTTCTTC.

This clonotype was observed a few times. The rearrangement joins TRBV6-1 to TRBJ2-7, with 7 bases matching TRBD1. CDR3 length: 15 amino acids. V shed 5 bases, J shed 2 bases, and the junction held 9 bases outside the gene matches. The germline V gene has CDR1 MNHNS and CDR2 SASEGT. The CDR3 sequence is CASSLMRTGTYEQYF. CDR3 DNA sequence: TGTGCCAGCAGTCTTATGCGGACAGGAACCTACGAGCAGTACTTC.

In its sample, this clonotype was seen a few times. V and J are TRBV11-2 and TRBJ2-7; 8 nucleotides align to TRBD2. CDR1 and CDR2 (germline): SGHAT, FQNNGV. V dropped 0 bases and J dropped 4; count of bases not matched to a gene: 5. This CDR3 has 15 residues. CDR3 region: CASSLDGAGVYEQYF. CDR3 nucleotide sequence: TGTGCCAGCAGCTTAGATGGAGCGGGAGTGTACGAGCAGTACTTC.

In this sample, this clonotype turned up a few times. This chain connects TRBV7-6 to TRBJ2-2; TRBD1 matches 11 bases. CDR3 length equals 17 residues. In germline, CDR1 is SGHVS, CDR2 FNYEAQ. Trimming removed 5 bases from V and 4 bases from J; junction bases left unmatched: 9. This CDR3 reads CASSQGQGGQFTGELFF. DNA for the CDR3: TGTGCCAGCAGCCAGGGACAGGGGGGCCAATTCACCGGGGAGCTGTTTTTT.